This T cell receptor (beta chain) appears in the sequencing data of a study of CD8 T cells in ankylosing spondylitis. Whole-study findings and limits: A motif of several highly homologous TCR beta variants was seen as apparently characteristic of ankylosing spondylitis blood.

The CDR3 covers 15 residues. Trimming stripped 0 bases from V and 5 bases from J, with 13 bases between. Per the germline V gene, CDR1 is MGHRA and CDR2 is YSYEKL. From the 5' RACE reads, TCRdb called clonotypes with MiXCR, one entry per CDR3 protein. The sample yields about 450,000 distinct CDR3 sequences, roughly 26% seen once. A note on this clonotype: Antigen unknown.

The chain combines TRBV4-1 with TRBJ1-1; a possible D gene is TRBD1 (5 bases). The sample comprised blood, either unsorted or a sorted T cell fraction (not recorded which). This clonotype originated in a male donor with ankylosing spondylitis. The CDR3 DNA reads TGCGCCAGCAGCCAAGAGGTGGGGGAGGAGACTGAAGCTTTCTTT. Amino acid sequence: CASSQEVGEETEAFF.